The present T cell receptor (beta chain) was sequenced within a study of T cells in women clearing cervical HPV infection. The CDR3 consists of 14 residues. Trimming pared 6 bases from V and 5 bases from J, leaving 14 bases between. CDR1 ENHRY and CDR2 SYGVKD come from the germline V gene. Concerning this clone: The read finishes 3 residues shy of the CDR3 end, and the germline J gene is used to complete it.

Average input was around 1,300 ng genomic DNA for immunoSEQ TCR beta CDR3 amplification. Measured with immunoSEQ multiplex PCR; TCRdb has only the in-frame clones, and not every one. The sample table includes roughly 30,000 clones. The V call is TRBV10-3, the J call TRBJ2-1, with D possibly matching TRBD2 (6 bases). The sample taken for sequencing was blood buffy coat. This receptor was obtained from a woman aged 18 to 75 with a cervical HPV16 infection that either progressed to CIN3+ or cleared (not recorded which). CDR3 protein: CAISPSVNHNEQFF. Partial CDR3 DNA: TGTGCCATCAGCCCTAGCGTCAACCACAATGAG.